This TCR beta chain was recorded in a study of blood T cell repertoires in COVID-19. Whole-study context: Acute and convalescent COVID-19 samples came from the United States, Italy and Spain.

CDR3 size: 12 residues. Trimming left V 1 base short and J 11 bases short, with 11 bases between. Looked up from germline, CDR1 is LGHNA and CDR2 is YSLEER. Sequenced by immunoSEQ multiplex PCR; TCRdb stores in-frame clones only, minus some. Of some 69,000 clones listed, roughly three quarters are singletons. This rearrangement joins TRBV4-3 to TRBJ1-1; possibly TRBD1 for D (6 bases). This receptor was identified in a man aged 55 to 70 with acute or convalescent COVID-19. Sequencing was performed on peripheral blood. The CDR3 here is CASSQVKGEAFF. CDR3 DNA: TGCGCCAGCAGCCAAGTCAAGGGGGAGGCTTTCTTT.